Here is one T cell receptor beta chain with its context. As yet, its antigen is unknown. The sample belongs to a study of esophageal squamous cell carcinoma under preoperative chemotherapy. Across the whole study: TCR repertoires were profiled from both peripheral blood T cells and tumor-infiltrating lymphocytes. General study findings and limits: After treatment, tumor-infiltrating lymphocytes seemed to come partly from incoming peripheral T cells, not only local changes. After paclitaxel-nedaplatin, abundant clones were more likely to contract than amplify.

Time point meaning: before preoperative PTX-NDP chemotherapy. Paclitaxel-nedaplatin chemotherapy was given to patients ahead of their surgery. CDR3 length: 16 amino acids. Germline CDR1 is MNHNS and CDR2 is SASEGT. Trimming pared 6 bases from V and 8 bases from J, leaving 25 bases between. TCRdb processed the PCR reads anew with MiXCR; each CDR3 protein has one entry. The data contain approximately 15,000 distinct CDR3 sequences, around three fifths of them singletons. V is TRBV6-1 and J is TRBJ2-5; either TRBD1 or TRBD2 may supply D (6 bases each). This material was collected from a patient given preoperative chemotherapy. The TCR comes from a human donor with esophageal squamous cell carcinoma. The donor label of this sample is uncertain. The CDR3 nucleotides are TGTGCCAGCAGGCGGAACGAGGGGGGCGGGGCAGATACCCAGTACTTC. Its translation: CASRRNEGGGADTQYF.